Included here is one TCR beta chain sequence, with context. The germline CDR1 and CDR2 sequences are LGHDT and YNNKEL (reference sequence). Between the trimmed V and J ends, which lost 0 bases and 0 bases, there was a span of 9 bases. CDR3 length: 16 residues. Using immunoSEQ multiplex PCR, the repertoire was profiled, and TCRdb retains in-frame clones only, with some absent. The sample includes under 300,000 clones, around nine tenths of them seen just once. Grouping used clinical history reported by participants in a survey and questionnaire. The entry originates in a study of blood T cell repertoires in COVID-19.

The material sequenced was PBMCs or T cells enriched from blood (not recorded which). This receptor was identified in a woman aged 45 to 65 who had recovered from COVID-19. V gene TRBV3-1 (or the pseudogene TRBV3-2) combines with J gene TRBJ2-1; D is unresolved. The CDR3 here is CASSQDLSGSYNEQFF. CDR3 coding DNA: TGTGCCAGCAGCCAAGATCTGTCGGGCTCCTACAATGAGCAGTTCTTC.